The clone carrying this TCR beta chain was observed a few times. The antigen remains undetermined. These data are taken from a study of vaccination and CD4 T cells after COVID-19. Study at large: The convalescents, six males and four females, included two who were Hispanic. Cells received overlapping spike peptides from SARS-CoV-2, HCoV-NL63, HCoV-OC43 and HCoV-229E as stimulation. Findings of the study overall: Convalescent patients gained a median approximately 90% of their reactive clones only post-vaccination.

Cultured CD4+ T cells had their DNA profiled by the Oncomine TCR Beta short-read assay. TCRdb redid the calling of the PCR reads with MiXCR, one entry per CDR3 protein. The sample comprises fewer than 11,000 distinct CDR3 sequences, about 27% of which are singletons, and 46% rests with the top ten. Treatment specified: roughly ten-day PBMC culture with coronavirus spike peptide pools or control peptides (ViraFEST assay). Germline loops: CDR1 SEHNR, CDR2 FQNEAQ (reference sequence). This CDR3 spans 15 amino acids. The trim removed 6 bases at V and 4 bases at J, leaving 4 bases unmatched. The origin of this receptor is a human donor who received a COVID-19 vaccine. This sequence joins TRBV7-9 and TRBJ2-3; 13 bases are a match to TRBD2. The material was CD4+ T cells from blood, cultured in vitro, obtained before SARS-CoV-2 vaccination. CDR3 in amino acids: CASRTTSGGPDTQYF. The CDR3, as DNA: TGTGCCAGCAGAACGACTAGCGGGGGGCCAGATACGCAGTATTTT.